This TCR beta chain was retrieved from a study of Ad26.COV2.S vaccination and SARS-CoV-2 variants. Overall study context: In the study, Ad26.COV2.S was injected intramuscularly once, or twice 56 days apart.

Treatment denoted: 19 received Ad26.COV2.S at low or high dose, single or two shots; roughly five received placebo; per-sample allocation not given. At day 63 after the first vaccine or placebo injection, samples were drawn. Vaccination used an Ad26 vector expressing Wuhan-strain SARS-CoV-2 spike. Broader study findings: Ad26.COV2.S recipients had broader spike-specific TCRs (P = 0.0014).

TCRdb's copy holds only in-frame clones and misses some; the assay was immunoSEQ multiplex PCR. The sample holds hundreds of thousands of clones, over 75% seen once. A remark on this clone: The antigen is not known.

The V gene lost 7 bases and the J gene lost 2 bases, with 6 bases spanning the gap. CDR3 size: 12 residues. The germline V gene encodes CDR1 MNHEY and CDR2 SMNVEV (reference sequence). Sequenced material: peripheral blood, taken in a trial of Ad26.COV2.S vaccine versus placebo. The genes are TRBV27 and TRBJ1-5, with D uncertain. The receptor's source is a person between 18 and 60 years old who received the Ad26.COV2.S COVID-19 vaccine or a placebo. CDR3 nucleotide sequence: TGTGCCAGCAAGAACGGCAATCAGCCCCAGCATTTT. It specifies CASKNGNQPQHF.